This record concerns one TCR beta chain sequence. The antigen remains undetermined. This sample stems from a study of T cells in localized non-small cell lung cancer. Deletions cut 2 bases from V and 6 bases from J, with 10 bases between. Germline CDR1 reads LNHDA; CDR2 reads SQIVND (reference sequence). This CDR3 has 14 amino acids. Study-level results: Because sequencing included only one region (of the tumor), heterogeneity remains possible. Greater blood T cell density accompanied longer overall survival. Adjacent lung tissue had a median 57 of the top 100 clones found in the tumor. Adjacent uninvolved lung tissue had the highest T cell clonality, exceeding tumor.

Only in-frame clones appear in the TCRdb table, and some are missing; sequencing was by immunoSEQ multiplex PCR. Of about 72,000 clones in the sample, 80% to 90% were seen once. Sequences were derived from peripheral blood, sampled before any cancer treatment. The origin of this receptor is a female donor aged 60 or older with stage I lung adenocarcinoma. J is TRBJ2-2 and V is TRBV19; no clear D gene. CDR3 DNA sequence: TGTGCCAGTAGTATATCCCTAGTGGCCGGGGAGCTGTTTTTT. Its translation: CASSISLVAGELFF.